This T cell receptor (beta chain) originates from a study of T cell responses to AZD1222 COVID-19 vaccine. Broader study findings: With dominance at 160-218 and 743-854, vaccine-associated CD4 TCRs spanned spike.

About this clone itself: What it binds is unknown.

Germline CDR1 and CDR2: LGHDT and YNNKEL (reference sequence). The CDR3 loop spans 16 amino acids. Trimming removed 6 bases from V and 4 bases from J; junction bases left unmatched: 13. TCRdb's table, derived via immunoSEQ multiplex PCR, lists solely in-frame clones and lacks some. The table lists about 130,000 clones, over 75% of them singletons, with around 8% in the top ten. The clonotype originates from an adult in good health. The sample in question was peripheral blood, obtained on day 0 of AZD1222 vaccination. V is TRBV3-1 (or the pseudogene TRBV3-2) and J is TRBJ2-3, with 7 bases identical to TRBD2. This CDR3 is CASSQGGGRNADTQYF. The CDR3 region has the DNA TGTGCCAGCAGTCAGGGCGGGGGTAGGAACGCAGATACGCAGTATTTT.